This T cell receptor (beta chain) was documented in a study of blood T cell repertoires in COVID-19 (dated by TCRdb to 2019 to 2021). Broadly, across the study: Samples covering the acute and convalescent phases of COVID-19 were provided by collaborators in the United States, Italy and Spain. The prospective study material was composed of cDNA or gDNA derived from T cells, B-cell-depleted T cells, or PBMCs. Subjects who had been exposed to COVID-19, were actively infected with it, or had recovered from it provided the deeply sampled blood TCRbeta repertoires that made up the dataset. The repertoires were released in a freely available public database meant as a resource for research on the immune response to SARS-CoV-2. Samples were obtained from the ongoing ImmuneRACE study (first 160 participants) and from 1,254 subjects provided by 6 global collaborators. The sample metadata nearly always contained a de-identified subject ID, COVID-19 status, age in years and sex. Where available, HLA class I and class II types were taken from metadata supplied by the sample provider and were not determined by assay-based typing. What the authors observed across the whole study: The amount of clinical and demographic metadata varied by source and participant and was provided uncurated.

The CDR3, from cysteine to phenylalanine, totals 13 residues. Only the CDR3 DNA stays, 39 bases, in frame from base 1. The V end loses 5 bases and the J end loses 8 bases, and a stretch of 10 bases separates them. Comment on this clone: Its antigen is unknown. Base qualities were left out, and no much larger clone turns up one base away. The same CDR3 also results from other DNA sequences found in this sample.

The immunoSEQ Assay, a bias-controlled multiplex PCR, was used to amplify TCRbeta CDR3 regions from genomic DNA. The study's processing was this. Nucleated cell counts per sample were estimated from amplification of reference gene primers within the assay. Sequence reads were collapsed and filtered to measure the absolute abundance of every unique TCRbeta CDR3 rearrangement. For each sample, productive Simpson clonality was calculated as the square root of Simpson's diversity index across productive rearrangements. Imported from immuneACCESS, the table was reduced by TCRdb to in-frame sequences with V and J called. These copies leave out some clones; in studies compared against another copy, an unresolved V gene accounts for under half, and the cause of the remainder is not known. The V and J calls and clone size are taken from that table; D and trimming were inferred from the DNA. Counted in this sample were about 240,000 clones; 82% of them appeared once. Jointly, the top ten make up around 3.4% of the sample.

Whole blood was collected in K2EDTA tubes by collaborating institutions according to the institutions' own protocols. Collaborator samples were shipped for TCRbeta analysis as frozen whole blood, isolated PBMCs, or DNA extracted from either sample type. This clonotype originated in a woman between 18 and 29 years old with acute or convalescent COVID-19. Rearrangement joined TRBV12-3 or TRBV12-4 to TRBJ1-6, with TRBD1 perhaps the D gene, on 5 matching bases. Sequenced sample: peripheral blood. The CDR3 sequence is CASSPGLYSPLHF. At the DNA level, the sequence is TGTGCCAGCAGTCCGGGACTTTATTCACCCCTCCACTTT.